These T cell receptor beta chains were read from a single sample in a study of T cell repertoires in cytomegalovirus infection. TCRdb ran MiXCR on the reads and lists one entry per CDR3 protein. The sample holds hundreds of thousands of distinct CDR3 sequences, roughly a third seen once. Their antigens are not known. Here the sequenced sample was cultured CD8+ T cells from PBMCs, taken from culture after CMV antigen stimulation. Receptors were obtained from a human donor in good health (CMV status not recorded). Some clones in this sample may be carry-over from other donors' samples. The CDR3 runs from the conserved cysteine through the conserved F or W. The D gene is left open where the match is weak. The listing skips clone size in some rows; elsewhere it reads once, few, many or a size class.

J gene: TRBJ1-1
V gene: TRBV12-3/TRBV12-4
D gene: -
clone size: many
CDR3 DNA: TGTGCCAGCAGCGAAACAGGGAGCACTGAAGCTTTCTTT
CDR3 protein: CASSETGSTEAFF

J gene: TRBJ1-1
V gene: TRBV3-1
D gene: TRBD1
clone size: -
CDR3 DNA: TGTGCCAGCAGCCTCGCGATCGGGACAGGGGTTTACACTGAAGCTTTCTTT
CDR3 protein: CASSLAIGTGVYTEAFF

J gene: TRBJ2-5
V gene: TRBV28
D gene: TRBD2
clone size: -
CDR3 DNA: TGTGCCAGCAGTTTGGTAGCGGGAGAATCCCAAGAGACCCAGTACTTC
CDR3 protein: CASSLVAGESQETQYF

J gene: TRBJ1-1
V gene: TRBV19
D gene: -
clone size: few
CDR3 DNA: TGTGCCAGTTCTCCCCGGGGGAGGAGTAAGGACACTGAAGCTTTCTTT
CDR3 protein: CASSPRGRSKDTEAFF

J gene: TRBJ2-1
V gene: TRBV12-3/TRBV12-4
D gene: TRBD2
clone size: few
CDR3 DNA: TGTGCCAGCAGTTTCCCTCTGCGGGAGCTCTACAATGAGCAGTTCTTC
CDR3 protein: CASSFPLRELYNEQFF

J gene: TRBJ2-3
V gene: TRBV27
D gene: -
clone size: -
CDR3 DNA: TGTGCCAGCACGTCCAGGGGGGACACAGATACGCAGTATTTT
CDR3 protein: CASTSRGDTDTQYF

J gene: TRBJ2-5
V gene: TRBV27
D gene: -
clone size: -
CDR3 DNA: TGTGCCAGCAGTTTCCGGTTAGCGAGACAAGAGACCCAGTACTTC
CDR3 protein: CASSFRLARQETQYF

J gene: TRBJ2-2
V gene: TRBV5-6
D gene: TRBD2
clone size: -
CDR3 DNA: TGTGCCAGCAGCCCGATTAGCGGGACGAACACCGGGGAGCTGTTTTTT
CDR3 protein: CASSPISGTNTGELFF

J gene: TRBJ2-3
V gene: TRBV12-3/TRBV12-4
D gene: -
clone size: -
CDR3 DNA: TGTGCCAGCAGTTTAACCCCTTATCTCTCGGGCACAGATACGCAGTATTTT
CDR3 protein: CASSLTPYLSGTDTQYF

J gene: TRBJ2-5
V gene: TRBV7-3
D gene: TRBD1
clone size: -
CDR3 DNA: TGTGCCAGCACCCCCGAAGGGTCAGGGGGCGCGGAGACCCAGTACTTC
CDR3 protein: CASTPEGSGGAETQYF

J gene: TRBJ2-7
V gene: TRBV4-1
D gene: -
clone size: -
CDR3 DNA: TGCGCCAGCGGTTGGGGAAGCGAGCAGTACTTC
CDR3 protein: CASGWGSEQYF

J gene: TRBJ1-2
V gene: TRBV20-1
D gene: -
clone size: -
CDR3 DNA: TGCAGTGCTCTTCTGGAACGGGAGTATGGCTACACCTTC
CDR3 protein: CSALLEREYGYTF

J gene: TRBJ2-2
V gene: TRBV7-9
D gene: TRBD1
clone size: few
CDR3 DNA: TGTGCCAGCCGGACAGGGGGCCTTACCGGGGAGCTGTTTTTT
CDR3 protein: CASRTGGLTGELFF

J gene: TRBJ2-5
V gene: TRBV6-8
D gene: -
clone size: few
CDR3 DNA: TGTGCCAGCAGTTATCAAGGACAGCGAGAGACCCAGTACTTC
CDR3 protein: CASSYQGQRETQYF

J gene: TRBJ1-2
V gene: TRBV2
D gene: -
clone size: -
CDR3 DNA: TGTGCCAGCAGTGAAGAAGGCCAGTCCTATGGCTACACCTTC
CDR3 protein: CASSEEGQSYGYTF

J gene: TRBJ2-3
V gene: TRBV6-5
D gene: TRBD1
clone size: -
CDR3 DNA: TGTGCCAGCAGTTACTCTATGGGACAGGGAGGTAGCACAGATACGCAGTATTTT
CDR3 protein: CASSYSMGQGGSTDTQYF

J gene: TRBJ1-2
V gene: TRBV12-5
D gene: TRBD1
clone size: -
CDR3 DNA: TGTGCTAGTGGTTTTCAAGGGACAGGGGACTCTAACTATGGCTACACCTTC
CDR3 protein: CASGFQGTGDSNYGYTF

J gene: TRBJ1-2
V gene: TRBV28
D gene: -
clone size: -
CDR3 DNA: TGTGCCAGCAGTTTAGCAGTGGCTGGAGGGAGCTATGGCTACACCTTC
CDR3 protein: CASSLAVAGGSYGYTF

J gene: TRBJ2-2
V gene: TRBV6-2/TRBV6-3
D gene: -
clone size: -
CDR3 DNA: TGTGCCAGCAGTTATCGGGATTCGAACACCGGGGAGCTGTTTTTT
CDR3 protein: CASSYRDSNTGELFF

J gene: TRBJ2-2
V gene: TRBV19
D gene: -
clone size: -
CDR3 DNA: TGTGCCAGTACCCTCGAGGAAGCGAACACCGGGGAGCTGTTTTTT
CDR3 protein: CASTLEEANTGELFF

J gene: TRBJ1-6
V gene: TRBV3-1
D gene: -
clone size: -
CDR3 DNA: TGTGCCAGCAGCCAAGCTGGGGGGCATTCACCCCTCCACTTT
CDR3 protein: CASSQAGGHSPLHF

J gene: TRBJ1-4
V gene: TRBV7-9
D gene: -
clone size: -
CDR3 DNA: TGTGCCAGCAGCCATTTCTATCGGACTCCTGAAAAACTGTTTTTT
CDR3 protein: CASSHFYRTPEKLFF

J gene: TRBJ1-5
V gene: TRBV6-5
D gene: -
clone size: -
CDR3 DNA: TGTGCCAGCAGTTACAAAGAGCCAGGCAATCAGCCCCAGCATTTT
CDR3 protein: CASSYKEPGNQPQHF

J gene: TRBJ2-1
V gene: TRBV7-8
D gene: TRBD2
clone size: -
CDR3 DNA: TGTGTCAGCAGCTCGCGGGGGAACTACAATGAGCAGTTCTTC
CDR3 protein: CVSSSRGNYNEQFF

J gene: TRBJ2-7
V gene: TRBV2
D gene: -
clone size: few
CDR3 DNA: TGTGCCAGCACTGAACTGGCGGGCACCTACGAGCAGTACTTC
CDR3 protein: CASTELAGTYEQYF

J gene: TRBJ2-7
V gene: TRBV11-3
D gene: -
clone size: -
CDR3 DNA: TGTGCCAGCAGCTTAGGCGGCCCACCATTCGAGCAGTACTTC
CDR3 protein: CASSLGGPPFEQYF

J gene: TRBJ2-2
V gene: TRBV19
D gene: -
clone size: -
CDR3 DNA: TGTGCCAGTAGTATTGACGGGGGCACCGGGGAGCTGTTTTTT
CDR3 protein: CASSIDGGTGELFF

J gene: TRBJ1-5
V gene: TRBV12-5
D gene: -
clone size: -
CDR3 DNA: TGTGCTAGTGGGGACAATCAGCCCCAGCATTTT
CDR3 protein: CASGDNQPQHF

J gene: TRBJ2-1
V gene: TRBV12-3/TRBV12-4
D gene: -
clone size: -
CDR3 DNA: TGTGCCAGCAGCTACCCTCCGCGGGGATTCAATGAGCAGTTCTTC
CDR3 protein: CASSYPPRGFNEQFF

J gene: TRBJ2-3
V gene: TRBV27
D gene: -
clone size: few
CDR3 DNA: TGTGCCAGCAGTTTCCCAGCGGGAGATACGCAGTATTTT
CDR3 protein: CASSFPAGDTQYF

J gene: TRBJ2-1
V gene: TRBV11-2
D gene: TRBD2
clone size: -
CDR3 DNA: TGTGCCAGCAGCTGGGAGGGTGGACAGTTCTTC
CDR3 protein: CASSWEGGQFF

J gene: TRBJ2-1
V gene: TRBV5-1
D gene: -
clone size: -
CDR3 DNA: TGCGCCAGCAGCTTGTTTATAGGGACCTACAATGAGCAGTTCTTC
CDR3 protein: CASSLFIGTYNEQFF

J gene: TRBJ1-6
V gene: TRBV11-3
D gene: TRBD1
clone size: few
CDR3 DNA: TGTGCCAGCAGCCAGGGGGGGCGGGTGACAGGTATCTATAATTCACCCCTCCACTTT
CDR3 protein: CASSQGGRVTGIYNSPLHF

J gene: TRBJ1-1
V gene: TRBV27
D gene: TRBD1
clone size: -
CDR3 DNA: TGTGCCAGCAGTTCCGGACAGGGGGTGGCTGAAGCTTTCTTT
CDR3 protein: CASSSGQGVAEAFF

J gene: TRBJ2-1
V gene: TRBV12-3/TRBV12-4
D gene: -
clone size: -
CDR3 DNA: TGTGCCAGCAGTTTAGGTATAGGTTCGCTGGTTGGGCAGTTCTTC
CDR3 protein: CASSLGIGSLVGQFF

J gene: TRBJ2-5
V gene: TRBV7-9
D gene: -
clone size: few
CDR3 DNA: TGTGCCAGCAGCCTACTCCGCGGCAGCGGGGAGACCCAGTACTTC
CDR3 protein: CASSLLRGSGETQYF

J gene: TRBJ2-2
V gene: TRBV7-6
D gene: -
clone size: many
CDR3 DNA: TGTGCCAGCAGCTTAGGGGCCCGGGACCTCACCGGGGAGCTGTTTTTT
CDR3 protein: CASSLGARDLTGELFF

J gene: TRBJ2-1
V gene: TRBV4-3
D gene: -
clone size: few
CDR3 DNA: TGCGCCAGCAGCCAAGATCCGGGAGGACAGGTTAGGAACAATGAGCAGTTCTTC
CDR3 protein: CASSQDPGGQVRNNEQFF

J gene: TRBJ1-3
V gene: TRBV12-3/TRBV12-4
D gene: -
clone size: many
CDR3 DNA: TGTGCCAGCAGCTACGGGGGAAACACCATATATTTT
CDR3 protein: CASSYGGNTIYF